Here is one T cell receptor beta chain with its context. This entry comes from a study of blood T cell repertoires in COVID-19. The method was immunoSEQ multiplex PCR; TCRdb's version includes in-frame clones alone and lacks a portion of them. The sample records a few hundred thousand clones, roughly 84% being singletons. Germline trimming cut 10 bases from V and 5 bases from J; bases unmatched to any gene: 10. The germline V gene has CDR1 SNHLY and CDR2 FYNNEI. The CDR3 is 14 residues long. The receptor was isolated from a woman aged 30 to 39 who had recovered from COVID-19. The chain recombines TRBV2 with TRBJ2-3; TRBD1 matches 9 bases. What was sequenced was PBMCs or T cells enriched from blood (not recorded which). The CDR3 is CATLGGTGKDTQYF. As DNA, the CDR3 is TGTGCCACCTTAGGTGGGACAGGGAAAGATACGCAGTATTTT.